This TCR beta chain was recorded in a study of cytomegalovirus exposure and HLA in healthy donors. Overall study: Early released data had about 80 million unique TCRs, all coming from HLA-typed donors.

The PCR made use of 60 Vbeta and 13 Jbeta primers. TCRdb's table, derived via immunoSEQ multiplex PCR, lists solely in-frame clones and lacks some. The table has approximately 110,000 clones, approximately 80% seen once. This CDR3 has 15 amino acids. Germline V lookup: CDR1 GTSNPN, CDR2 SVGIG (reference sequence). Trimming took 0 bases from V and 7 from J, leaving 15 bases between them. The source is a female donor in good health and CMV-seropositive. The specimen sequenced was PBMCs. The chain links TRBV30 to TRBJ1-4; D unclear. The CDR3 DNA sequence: TGTGCCTGGAGTGTATTCGGGCGGGGTGGTGAAAAACTGTTTTTT. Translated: CAWSVFGRGGEKLFF.